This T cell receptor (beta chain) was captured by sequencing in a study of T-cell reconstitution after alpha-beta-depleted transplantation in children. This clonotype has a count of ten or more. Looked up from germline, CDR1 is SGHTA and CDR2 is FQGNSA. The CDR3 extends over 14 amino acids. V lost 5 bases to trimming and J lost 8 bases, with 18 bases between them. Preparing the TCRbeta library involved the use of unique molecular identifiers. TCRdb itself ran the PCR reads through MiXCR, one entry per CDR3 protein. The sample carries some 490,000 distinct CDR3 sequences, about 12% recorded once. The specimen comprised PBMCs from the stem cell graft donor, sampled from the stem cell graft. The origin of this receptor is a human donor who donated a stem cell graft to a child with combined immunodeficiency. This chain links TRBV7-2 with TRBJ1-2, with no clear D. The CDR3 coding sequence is TGTGCCAGCAGCCTTACGCCACCCCGAGACGGCTACACCTTC. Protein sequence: CASSLTPPRDGYTF.